This T cell receptor beta chain was recorded in a study of PD-L1 blockade in urothelial cancer. Across the whole study: The patients had undergone anywhere from 0 to 3 prior chemotherapy regimens. Timepoints chosen for blood analysis were 3 weeks (second dose) and 6 weeks after treatment start.

The ends lost 0 bases at V and 4 bases at J; junction bases unmatched: 7. Germline V lookup: CDR1 SGHRS, CDR2 YFSETQ. There are 16 residues in the CDR3. The time point is: peripheral blood 6 weeks after treatment start. Locally advanced or metastatic urothelial carcinoma affected the patients. Synthetic TCR analog templates were spiked into all PCRs individually. The assay was immunoSEQ multiplex PCR, and TCRdb's table has in-frame clones only and misses some. The table records about 66,000 clones, more than 70% of them present only once. The clonotype comes from a man in his sixties with urothelial cancer. This chain uses TRBV5-1 with TRBJ2-3; 8 bases are shared with TRBD2. Sample: PBMCs, taken around atezolizumab (anti-PD-L1) treatment. CDR3 in DNA: TGCGCCAGCAGCTTGGCCGGGGGGGGACTCTCAGATACGCAGTATTTT. Translation gives CASSLAGGGLSDTQYF.